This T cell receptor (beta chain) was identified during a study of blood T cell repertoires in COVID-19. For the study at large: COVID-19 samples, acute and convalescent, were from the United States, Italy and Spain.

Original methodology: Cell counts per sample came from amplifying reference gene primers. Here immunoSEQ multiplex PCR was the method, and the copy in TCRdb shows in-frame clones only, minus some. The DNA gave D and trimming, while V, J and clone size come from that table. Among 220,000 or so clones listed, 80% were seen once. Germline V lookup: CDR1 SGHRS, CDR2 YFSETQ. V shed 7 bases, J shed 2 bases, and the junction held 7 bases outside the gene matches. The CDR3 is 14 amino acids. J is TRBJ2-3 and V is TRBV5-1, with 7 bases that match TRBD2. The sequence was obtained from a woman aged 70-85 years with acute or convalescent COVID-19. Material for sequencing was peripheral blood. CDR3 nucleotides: TGCGCCAGCGGGAGGGCCGAGAACACAGATACGCAGTATTTT. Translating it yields CASGRAENTDTQYF. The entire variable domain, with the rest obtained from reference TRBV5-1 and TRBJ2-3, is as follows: KAGVTQTPRYLIKTRGQQVTLSCSPISGHRSVSWYQQTPGQGLQFLFEYFSETQRNKGNFPGRFSGRQFSNSRSEMNVSTLELGDSALYLCASGRAENTDTQYFGPGTRLTVL.